The rows below give T cell receptor beta chains drawn from one sample of a study of blood T cells in healthy people across ages. TCRdb ran MiXCR on the 5' RACE reads and lists one entry per CDR3 protein. The table records some 800,000 distinct CDR3 sequences, around 25% of them present only once. Another study also made use of these data, one on T cells of mothers and their children.

The sequenced sample was blood. The source of these receptors is a boy younger than 18 in good health. CDR3s leave out the opening cysteine and the closing phenylalanine or tryptophan.

V gene	J gene	CDR3 protein
TRBV20-1	TRBJ2-5	SALSGQFPREQY
TRBV27	TRBJ1-2	ASSLNGGQRNGYT
TRBV24-1	TRBJ2-7	ATSSGETLYEQY
TRBV18	TRBJ2-7	ASSIDRGKPYEQY
TRBV10-3	TRBJ2-7	AISESGQAYEQY
TRBV12-3/TRBV12-4	-	AGTSTGTPTNVEQF
TRBV7-2	TRBJ2-5	ASSSNPRYQETQY
TRBV7-2	-	ASRLRQGGTYEQY
TRBV7-9	TRBJ2-1	ASSPPGTVSYNEQF
TRBV12-3/TRBV12-4	TRBJ2-7	ASSLSPGGEQY
TRBV7-9	-	ASSLGEGVNEQF
TRBV29-1	TRBJ2-1	SVGTLGSYNEQF
TRBV7-9	TRBJ2-5	ASSSTQNLRETQY
TRBV10-2	TRBJ2-1	ASSELSSYNEQF
TRBV7-3	TRBJ2-5	ASSPGSGREETQY
TRBV3-1	TRBJ1-1	ASSQQGFRTEAF
TRBV4-2	TRBJ1-3	ASSQPGAYGNTIY
TRBV3-1	TRBJ2-7	ASSQEGAKQY
TRBV19	TRBJ2-1	ASSFQASEQF
TRBV15	TRBJ2-1	ATSRVKASGSYNEQF
TRBV12-3/TRBV12-4	TRBJ2-3	ASSSIADTEY
TRBV5-1	TRBJ1-4	ASSLSADYNEKLF
TRBV6-5	TRBJ2-2	ASSYGDMLF
TRBV15	-	ATSRDGTREGYEQY
TRBV5-1	TRBJ2-5	ASSPGLRARGYQETQY
TRBV5-6	-	ASSFKSSYEQY
TRBV28	-	ASSFGGRGYYEQY
TRBV29-1	TRBJ2-1	SVTSGRGLEQF
TRBV12-3/TRBV12-4	-	ASTQGAYNEQF
TRBV11-1	TRBJ2-3	ASSSVWGDPEPPSTDTQY
TRBV7-3	TRBJ1-1	ASSLASGGIAEAF
TRBV28	TRBJ2-2	ASSLAGSDTGEPF
TRBV4-2	TRBJ2-1	ASSLQPDSSSYNEQL